The rows below give T cell receptor beta chains drawn from one sample of a study of T-cell reconstitution after alpha-beta-depleted transplantation in children. TCRdb re-derived calls from the PCR reads in MiXCR, one entry per CDR3 protein. The sample holds 550,000 to 600,000 distinct CDR3 sequences, roughly 23% seen once. This material consisted of PBMCs, mostly from graft donor cells, taken 360 days after TCRalphabeta/CD19-depleted stem cell transplant. These receptors came from a boy under three years old who had a stem cell transplant for acute myeloid leukemia, so the T cells may come from the graft donor. Each CDR3 is given without its conserved first and last residue.

TRBJ2-7 TRBV6-1 ASSEALYLPTGPYEQY
TRBJ2-5 TRBV19 ASSADPTGPETQY
TRBJ1-6 TRBV18 ASSQGQGTVSPLH
TRBJ2-4 TRBV7-9 ASSLVQGQNIQY
TRBJ1-5 TRBV15 ATDEGGNQPQH
TRBJ2-3 TRBV6-2/TRBV6-3 ASSYSQEGPPPYTQY
TRBJ2-5 TRBV20-1 SAIRILANPRETQY
TRBJ2-3 TRBV6-1 ASSAGGRTDTQY
TRBJ2-3 TRBV6-5 ASRKGRDLPSDTQY
TRBJ2-1 TRBV27 ASQGVDEQF
TRBJ2-3 TRBV9 ASSVEVGESTDTQY
TRBJ2-1 TRBV20-1 SARNLAGFYEQF